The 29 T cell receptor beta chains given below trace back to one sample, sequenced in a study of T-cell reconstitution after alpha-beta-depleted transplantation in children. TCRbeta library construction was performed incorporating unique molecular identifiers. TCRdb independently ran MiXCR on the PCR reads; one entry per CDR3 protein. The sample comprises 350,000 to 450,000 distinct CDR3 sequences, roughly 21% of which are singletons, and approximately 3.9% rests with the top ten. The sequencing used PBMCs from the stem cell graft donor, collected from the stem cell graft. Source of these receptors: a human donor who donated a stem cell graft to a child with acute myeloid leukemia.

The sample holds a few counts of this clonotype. CDR3 bases: TGTGCCAGCAGCTTAGCTAGGACCCCCCTAGATGAGCAGTTCTTC. The encoded protein is CASSLARTPLDEQFF. The gene calls are TRBV11-2 and TRBJ2-1, with no clear D. V lost 1 base and J lost 8, with 15 bases in between. The CDR3 runs 15 residues. Germline-derived CDR1 and CDR2 are SGHAT and FQNNGV. Using reference TRBV11-2 and TRBJ2-1 for the parts outside the CDR3, the full variable domain is EAGVAQSPRYKIIEKRQSVAFWCNPISGHATLYWYQQILGQGPKLLIQFQNNGVVDDSQLPKDRFSAERLKGVDSTLKIQPAKLEDSAVYLCASSLARTPLDEQFFGPGTRLTVL.

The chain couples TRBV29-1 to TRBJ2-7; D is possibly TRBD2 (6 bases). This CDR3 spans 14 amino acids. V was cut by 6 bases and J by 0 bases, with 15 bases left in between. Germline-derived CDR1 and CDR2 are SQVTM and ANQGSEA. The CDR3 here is CSVVGTAASYEQYF. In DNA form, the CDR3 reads TGCAGCGTCGTTGGGACTGCGGCCTCCTACGAGCAGTACTTC.

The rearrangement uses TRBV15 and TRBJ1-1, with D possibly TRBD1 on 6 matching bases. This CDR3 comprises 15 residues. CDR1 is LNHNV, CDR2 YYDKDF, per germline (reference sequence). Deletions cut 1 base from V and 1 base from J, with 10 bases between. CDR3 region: CATSRGTGPNTEAFF. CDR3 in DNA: TGTGCCACCAGCAGAGGTACAGGGCCGAACACTGAAGCTTTCTTT.

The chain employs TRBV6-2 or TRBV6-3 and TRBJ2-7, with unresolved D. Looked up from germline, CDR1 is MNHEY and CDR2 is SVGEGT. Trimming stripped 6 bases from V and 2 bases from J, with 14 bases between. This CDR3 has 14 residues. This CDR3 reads CASRPHAGPYEQYF. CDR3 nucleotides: TGTGCCAGCAGGCCTCATGCAGGTCCCTACGAGCAGTACTTC.

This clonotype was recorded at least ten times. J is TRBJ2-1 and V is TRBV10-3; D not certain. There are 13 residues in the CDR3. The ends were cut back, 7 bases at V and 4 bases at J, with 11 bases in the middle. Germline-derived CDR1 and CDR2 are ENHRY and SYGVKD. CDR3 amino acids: CAITPEAYNEQFF. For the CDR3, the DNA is TGTGCCATCACCCCAGAGGCGTACAATGAGCAGTTCTTC.

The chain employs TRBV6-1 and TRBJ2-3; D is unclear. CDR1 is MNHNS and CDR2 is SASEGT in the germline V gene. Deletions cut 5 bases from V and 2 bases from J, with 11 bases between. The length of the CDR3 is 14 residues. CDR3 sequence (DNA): TGTGCCAGCAGTACGGCACAATTCACAGATACGCAGTATTTT. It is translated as CASSTAQFTDTQYF.

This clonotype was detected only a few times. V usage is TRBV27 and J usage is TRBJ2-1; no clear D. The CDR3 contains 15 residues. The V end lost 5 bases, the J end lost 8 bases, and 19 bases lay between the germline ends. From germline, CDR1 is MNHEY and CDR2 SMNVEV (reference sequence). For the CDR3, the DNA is TGTGCCAGCAGTGTAGAGAGGTATGGGCGCCATGAGCAGTTCTTC. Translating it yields CASSVERYGRHEQFF.

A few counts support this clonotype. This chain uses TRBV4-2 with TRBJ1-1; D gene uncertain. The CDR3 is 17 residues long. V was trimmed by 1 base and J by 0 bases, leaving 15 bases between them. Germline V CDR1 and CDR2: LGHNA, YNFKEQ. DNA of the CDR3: TGTGCCAGCAGCCAAGTCCTTAGAGAGAACGTGAACACTGAAGCTTTCTTT. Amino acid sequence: CASSQVLRENVNTEAFF.

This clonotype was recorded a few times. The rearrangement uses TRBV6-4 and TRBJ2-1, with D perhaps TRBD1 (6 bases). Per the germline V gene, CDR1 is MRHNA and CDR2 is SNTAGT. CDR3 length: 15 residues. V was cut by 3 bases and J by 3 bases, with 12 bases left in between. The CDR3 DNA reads TGTGCCAGCAGTGAATGGGACACCAGCTACAATGAGCAGTTCTTC. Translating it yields CASSEWDTSYNEQFF.

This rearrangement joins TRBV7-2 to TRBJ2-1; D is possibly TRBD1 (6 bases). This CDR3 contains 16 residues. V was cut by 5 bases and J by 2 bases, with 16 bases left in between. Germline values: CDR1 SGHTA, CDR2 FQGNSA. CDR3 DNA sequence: TGTGCCAGCAGCATGACCGGGACACAAGCCTACAATGAGCAGTTCTTC. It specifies CASSMTGTQAYNEQFF.

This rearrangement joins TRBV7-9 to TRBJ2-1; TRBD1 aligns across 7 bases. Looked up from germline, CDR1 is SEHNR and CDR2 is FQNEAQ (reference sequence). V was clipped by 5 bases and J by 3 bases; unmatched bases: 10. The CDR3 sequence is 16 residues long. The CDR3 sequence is CASSHGKGANYNEQFF. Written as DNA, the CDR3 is TGTGCCAGCAGCCACGGGAAGGGGGCGAACTACAATGAGCAGTTCTTC.

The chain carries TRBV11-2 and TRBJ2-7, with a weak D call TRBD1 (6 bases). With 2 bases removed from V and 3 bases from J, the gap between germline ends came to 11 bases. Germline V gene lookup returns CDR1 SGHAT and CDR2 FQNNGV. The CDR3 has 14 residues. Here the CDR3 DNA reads TGTGCCAGCAGCTTATCCACAGGGTTCTACGAGCAGTACTTC. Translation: CASSLSTGFYEQYF.

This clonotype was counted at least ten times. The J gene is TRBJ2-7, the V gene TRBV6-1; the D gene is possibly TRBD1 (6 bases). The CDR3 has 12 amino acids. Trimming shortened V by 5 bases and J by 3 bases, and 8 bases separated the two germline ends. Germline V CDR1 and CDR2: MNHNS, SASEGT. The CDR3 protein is CASSRDIYEQYF. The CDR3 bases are TGTGCCAGCAGTCGGGACATCTACGAGCAGTACTTC.

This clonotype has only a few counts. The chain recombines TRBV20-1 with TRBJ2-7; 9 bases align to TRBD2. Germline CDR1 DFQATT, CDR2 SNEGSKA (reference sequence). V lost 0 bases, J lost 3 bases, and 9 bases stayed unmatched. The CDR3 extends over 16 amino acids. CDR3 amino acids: CSARDGIAGALYEQYF. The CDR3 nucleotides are TGCAGTGCTAGAGATGGAATAGCGGGGGCCCTCTACGAGCAGTACTTC.

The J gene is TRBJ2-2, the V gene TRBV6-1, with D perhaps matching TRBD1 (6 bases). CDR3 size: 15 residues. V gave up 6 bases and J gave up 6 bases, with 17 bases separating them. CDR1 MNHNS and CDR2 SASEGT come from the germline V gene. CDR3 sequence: CASSKQGPRSGELFF. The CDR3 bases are TGTGCCAGCAGCAAACAGGGCCCGAGGTCCGGGGAGCTGTTTTTT.

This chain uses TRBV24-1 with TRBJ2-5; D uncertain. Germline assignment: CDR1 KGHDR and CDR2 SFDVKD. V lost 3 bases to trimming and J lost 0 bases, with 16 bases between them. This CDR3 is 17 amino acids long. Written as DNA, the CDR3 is TGTGCCACCAGTGATCCACGACTCCTGGGGAACCAAGAGACCCAGTACTTC. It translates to CATSDPRLLGNQETQYF.

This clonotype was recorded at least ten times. The CDR3 spells CASSGTSGSPNEQFF. The CDR3 nucleotides read TGCGCCAGCAGTGGGACTAGCGGGAGCCCCAATGAGCAGTTCTTC. The V call is TRBV10-2, the J call TRBJ2-1, with 13 nucleotides matching TRBD2. Germline trimming cut 4 bases from V and 6 bases from J; bases unmatched to any gene: 3. CDR3 length equals 15 residues. Germline V CDR1 and CDR2: WSHSY, SAAADI.

Here the CDR3 reads CASSPHHNMMPVQETQYF. The CDR3 DNA reads TGTGCCAGCAGTCCCCACCATAACATGATGCCCGTCCAAGAGACCCAGTACTTC. The chain is built from TRBV27 and TRBJ2-5; D ambiguous. The V end lost 5 bases, the J end lost 1 base, and 23 bases lay between the germline ends. The germline CDR1 and CDR2 sequences are MNHEY and SMNVEV (reference sequence). This CDR3 spans 18 amino acids.

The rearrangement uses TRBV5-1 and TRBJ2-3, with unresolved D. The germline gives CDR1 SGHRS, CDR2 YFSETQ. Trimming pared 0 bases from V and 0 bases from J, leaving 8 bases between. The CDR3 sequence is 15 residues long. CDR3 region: CASSLGMTSTDTQYF. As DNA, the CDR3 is TGCGCCAGCAGCTTGGGGATGACGAGCACAGATACGCAGTATTTT.

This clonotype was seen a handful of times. CDR3 sequence (DNA): TGTGCCAGCAGTTTGTATACAGGGGGCTACAATGAGCAGTTCTTC. Its protein is CASSLYTGGYNEQFF. The chain recombines TRBV28 with TRBJ2-1; 8 bases align to TRBD1. Germline V gives CDR1 MDHEN, CDR2 SYDVKM. The CDR3 is 15 residues long. With V trimmed by 3 bases and J by 3 bases, 4 bases remained unmatched.

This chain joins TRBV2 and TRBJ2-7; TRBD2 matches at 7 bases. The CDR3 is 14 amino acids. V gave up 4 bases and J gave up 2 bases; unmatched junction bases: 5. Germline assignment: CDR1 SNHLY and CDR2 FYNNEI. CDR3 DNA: TGTGCCAGCAGTGTTCGGGGGGAGGCCTACGAGCAGTACTTC. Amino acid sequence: CASSVRGEAYEQYF.

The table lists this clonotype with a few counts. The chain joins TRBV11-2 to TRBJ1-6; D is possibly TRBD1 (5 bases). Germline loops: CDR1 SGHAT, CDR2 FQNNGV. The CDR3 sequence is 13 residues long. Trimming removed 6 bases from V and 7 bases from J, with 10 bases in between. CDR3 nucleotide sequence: TGTGCCAGCAGTCAGACAGCAAATTCACCCCTCCACTTT. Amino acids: CASSQTANSPLHF.

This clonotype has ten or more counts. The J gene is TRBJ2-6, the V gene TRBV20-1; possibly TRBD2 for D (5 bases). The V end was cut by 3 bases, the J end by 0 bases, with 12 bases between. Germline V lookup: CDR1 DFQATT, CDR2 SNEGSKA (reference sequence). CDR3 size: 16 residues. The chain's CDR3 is CSASGMSRSGANVLTF. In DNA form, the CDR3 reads TGCAGTGCTAGCGGGATGTCCCGCTCTGGGGCCAACGTCCTGACTTTC.

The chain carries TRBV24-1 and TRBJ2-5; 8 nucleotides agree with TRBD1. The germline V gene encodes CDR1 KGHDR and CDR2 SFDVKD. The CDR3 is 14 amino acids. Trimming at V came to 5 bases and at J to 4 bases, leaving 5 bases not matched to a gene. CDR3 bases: TGTGCCACCAGTGCTGGACAGGGTGGAGAGACCCAGTACTTC. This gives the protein CATSAGQGGETQYF.

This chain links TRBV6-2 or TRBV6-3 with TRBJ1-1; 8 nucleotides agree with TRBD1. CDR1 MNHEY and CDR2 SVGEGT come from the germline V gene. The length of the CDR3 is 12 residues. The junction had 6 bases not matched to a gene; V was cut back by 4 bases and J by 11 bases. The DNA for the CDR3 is TGTGCCAGCAGTTTCCGACAGGGGAAGGCTTTCTTT. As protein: CASSFRQGKAFF.

The CDR3 sequence is CASSQEPVADTDTQYF. The CDR3 DNA reads as TGCGCCAGCAGCCAAGAACCTGTAGCGGATACAGATACGCAGTATTTT. The rearrangement joins TRBV4-3 to TRBJ2-3, with D possibly being TRBD2 (6 bases). V dropped 0 bases and J dropped 3 bases, with 13 bases sitting between them. Germline V gene data show CDR1 as LGHNA and CDR2 as YSLEER. The CDR3 length is 16 residues.

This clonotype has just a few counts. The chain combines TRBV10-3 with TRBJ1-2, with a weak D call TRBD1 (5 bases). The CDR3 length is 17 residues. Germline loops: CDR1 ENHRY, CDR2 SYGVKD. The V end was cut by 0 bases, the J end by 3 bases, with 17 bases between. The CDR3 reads CAISESQSGTADYGYTF. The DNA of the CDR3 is TGTGCCATCAGTGAGTCGCAGAGTGGGACCGCCGACTATGGCTACACCTTC.

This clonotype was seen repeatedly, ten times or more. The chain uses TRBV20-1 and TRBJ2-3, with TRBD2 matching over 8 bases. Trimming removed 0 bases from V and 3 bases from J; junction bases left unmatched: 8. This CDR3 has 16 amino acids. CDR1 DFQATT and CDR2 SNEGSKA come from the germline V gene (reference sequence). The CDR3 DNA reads TGCAGTGCTAGAGACCTGACAGCGGGAGAGACAGATACGCAGTATTTT. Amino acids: CSARDLTAGETDTQYF.

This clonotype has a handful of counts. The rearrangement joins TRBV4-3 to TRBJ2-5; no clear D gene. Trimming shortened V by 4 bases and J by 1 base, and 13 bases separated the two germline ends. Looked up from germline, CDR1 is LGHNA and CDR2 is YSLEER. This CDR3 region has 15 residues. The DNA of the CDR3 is TGCGCCAGCAGCCTCGACACGCGGACCCAAGAGACCCAGTACTTC. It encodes CASSLDTRTQETQYF.